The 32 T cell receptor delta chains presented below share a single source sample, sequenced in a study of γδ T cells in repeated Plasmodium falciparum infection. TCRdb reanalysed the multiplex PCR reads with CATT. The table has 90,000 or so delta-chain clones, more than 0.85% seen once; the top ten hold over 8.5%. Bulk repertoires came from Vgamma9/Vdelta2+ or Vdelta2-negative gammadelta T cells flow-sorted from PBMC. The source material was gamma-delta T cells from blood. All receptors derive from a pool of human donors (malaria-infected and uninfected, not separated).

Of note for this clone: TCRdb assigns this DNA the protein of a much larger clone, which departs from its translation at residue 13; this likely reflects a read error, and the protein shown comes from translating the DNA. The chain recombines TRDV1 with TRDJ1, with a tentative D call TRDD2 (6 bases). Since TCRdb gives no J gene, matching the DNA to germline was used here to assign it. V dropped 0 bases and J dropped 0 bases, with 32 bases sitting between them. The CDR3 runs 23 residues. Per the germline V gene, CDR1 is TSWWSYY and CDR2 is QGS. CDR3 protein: CALGELGGAFRAPERAYTDKLIF. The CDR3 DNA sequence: TGTGCTCTTGGGGAACTGGGGGGCGCCTTCCGGGCGCCTGAGCGGGCGTACACCGATAAACTCATCTTT.

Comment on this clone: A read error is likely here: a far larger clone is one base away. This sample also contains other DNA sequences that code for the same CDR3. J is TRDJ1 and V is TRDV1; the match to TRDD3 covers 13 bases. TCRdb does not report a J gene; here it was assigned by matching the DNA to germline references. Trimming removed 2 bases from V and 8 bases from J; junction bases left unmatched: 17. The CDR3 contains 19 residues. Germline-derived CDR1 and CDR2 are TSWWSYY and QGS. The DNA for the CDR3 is TGTGCTCTTGGGGAAGGGGCTAAAACTCGTACTGGGGGATACGACAAACTCATCTTT. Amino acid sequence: CALGEGAKTRTGGYDKLIF.

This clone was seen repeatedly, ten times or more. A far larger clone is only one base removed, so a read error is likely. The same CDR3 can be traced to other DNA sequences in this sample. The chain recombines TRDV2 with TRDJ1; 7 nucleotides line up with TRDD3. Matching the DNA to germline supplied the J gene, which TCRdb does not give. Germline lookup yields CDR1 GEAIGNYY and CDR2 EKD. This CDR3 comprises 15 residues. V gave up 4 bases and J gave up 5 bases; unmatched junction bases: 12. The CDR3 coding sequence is TGTGCCTGTGATACCGTGGGGGGATCTAAAGATAAACTCATCTTT. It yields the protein CACDTVGGSKDKLIF.

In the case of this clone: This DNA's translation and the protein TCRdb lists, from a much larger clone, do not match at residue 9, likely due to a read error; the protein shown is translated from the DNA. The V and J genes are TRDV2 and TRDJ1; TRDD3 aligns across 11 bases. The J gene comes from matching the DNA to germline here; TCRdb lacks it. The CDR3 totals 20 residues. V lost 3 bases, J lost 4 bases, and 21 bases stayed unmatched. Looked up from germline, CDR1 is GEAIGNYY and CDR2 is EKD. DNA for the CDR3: TGTGCCTGTGACCCCCTTCGACCCGCTACTGGGGGATATACCGACGATAAACTCATCTTT. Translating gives CACDPLRPATGGYTDDKLIF.

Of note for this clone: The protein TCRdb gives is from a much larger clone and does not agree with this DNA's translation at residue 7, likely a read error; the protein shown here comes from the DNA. The CDR3 sequence: CALGVQALGEKLIF. Here the CDR3 DNA reads TGTGCTCTTGGGGTCCAGGCACTGGGGGAAAAACTCATCTTT. The V call is TRDV1, the J call TRDJ1, with TRDD3 identical over 9 bases. Here the J gene came from matching the DNA to germline, since TCRdb omits it. This CDR3 has 14 residues. Germline assignment: CDR1 TSWWSYY and CDR2 QGS. Losses at the gene ends were 4 bases for V and 8 bases for J; bases not matched to a gene: 8.

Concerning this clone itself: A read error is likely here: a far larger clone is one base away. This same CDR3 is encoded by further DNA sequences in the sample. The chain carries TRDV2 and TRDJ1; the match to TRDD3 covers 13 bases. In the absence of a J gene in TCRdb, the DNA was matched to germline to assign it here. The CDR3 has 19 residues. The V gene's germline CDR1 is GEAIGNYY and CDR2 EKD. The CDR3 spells CACDPVLGDTPLYTDKLIF. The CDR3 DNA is TGTGCTTGTGACCCTGTACTGGGGGATACGCCTTTGTACACCGATAAACTCATCTTT.

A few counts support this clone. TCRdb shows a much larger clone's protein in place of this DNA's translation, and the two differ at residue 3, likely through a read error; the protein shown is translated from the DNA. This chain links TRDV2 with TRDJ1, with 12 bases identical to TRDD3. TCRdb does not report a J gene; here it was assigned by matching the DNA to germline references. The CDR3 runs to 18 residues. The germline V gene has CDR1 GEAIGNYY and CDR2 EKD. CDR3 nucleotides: TGTGCCCGTGACTCCAAACTGGGGGATACCGGGTACACCGATAAACTCATCTTT. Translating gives CARDSKLGDTGYTDKLIF.

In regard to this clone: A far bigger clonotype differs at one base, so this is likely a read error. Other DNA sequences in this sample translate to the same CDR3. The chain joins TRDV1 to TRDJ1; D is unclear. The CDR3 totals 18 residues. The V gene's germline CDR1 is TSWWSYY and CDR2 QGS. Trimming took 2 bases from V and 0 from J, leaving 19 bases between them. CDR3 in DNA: TGTGCTCTTGGGGAAGCACTAGGGGTGGAGAGACACACCGATAAACTCATCTTT. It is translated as CALGEALGVERHTDKLIF.

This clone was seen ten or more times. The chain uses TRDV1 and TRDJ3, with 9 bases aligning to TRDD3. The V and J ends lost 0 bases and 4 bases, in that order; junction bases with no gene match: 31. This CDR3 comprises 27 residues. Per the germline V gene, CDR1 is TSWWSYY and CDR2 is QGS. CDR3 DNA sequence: TGTGCTCTTGGGGAACTCTTCCAAAGCACACCCTTGTACTGGGGGAAGGTGAGTGGATGGGACACCCGACAGATGTTTTTC. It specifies CALGELFQSTPLYWGKVSGWDTRQMFF.

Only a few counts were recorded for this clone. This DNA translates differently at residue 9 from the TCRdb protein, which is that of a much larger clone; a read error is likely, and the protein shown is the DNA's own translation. CDR3 region: CACDTKFLGGIRGIHTDKLIF. The DNA of the CDR3 is TGTGCCTGTGACACCAAATTCCTAGGAGGGATACGCGGCATCCACACCGATAAACTCATCTTT. The chain joins TRDV2 to TRDJ1, with TRDD3 identical over 8 bases. TCRdb offers no J gene call, so here the DNA was matched to germline to obtain one. CDR3 length: 21 amino acids. Germline V gene data show CDR1 as GEAIGNYY and CDR2 as EKD. V shed 0 bases and J 0 bases; nucleotides not matched to a gene: 20.

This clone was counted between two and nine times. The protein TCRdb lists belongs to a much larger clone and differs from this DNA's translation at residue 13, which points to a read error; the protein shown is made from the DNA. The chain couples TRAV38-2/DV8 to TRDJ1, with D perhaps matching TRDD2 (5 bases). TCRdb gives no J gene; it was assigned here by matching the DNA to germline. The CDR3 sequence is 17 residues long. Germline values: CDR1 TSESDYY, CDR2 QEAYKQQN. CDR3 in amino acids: CAYSDRTLHSNTGKLIF. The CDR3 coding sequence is TGTGCTTATAGCGACCGAACCCTTCACTCTAACACCGGTAAACTCATCTTT.

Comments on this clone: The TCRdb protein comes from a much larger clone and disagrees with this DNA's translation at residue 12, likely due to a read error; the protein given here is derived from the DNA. CDR3 amino acids: CALGEIGTGGFRTDKLIF. The CDR3 bases are TGTGCTCTTGGGGAAATAGGGACTGGGGGATTCCGCACCGATAAACTCATCTTT. The chain has TRDV1 and TRDJ1; 10 nucleotides match TRDD3. The J gene, absent from TCRdb, was called here by matching the DNA to germline. V dropped 2 bases and J dropped 1; count of bases not matched to a gene: 10. This CDR3 has 18 residues. Germline CDR1 is TSWWSYY and CDR2 is QGS.

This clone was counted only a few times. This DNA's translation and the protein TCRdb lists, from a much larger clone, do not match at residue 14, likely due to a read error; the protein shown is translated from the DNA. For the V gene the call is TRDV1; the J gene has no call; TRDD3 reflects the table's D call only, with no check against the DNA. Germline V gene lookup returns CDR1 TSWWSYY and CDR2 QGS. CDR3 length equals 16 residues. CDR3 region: CALGERPRGIRDKPIF. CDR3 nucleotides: TGTGCTCTTGGGGAACGCCCTCGGGGGATACGCGATAAACCCATCTTT.

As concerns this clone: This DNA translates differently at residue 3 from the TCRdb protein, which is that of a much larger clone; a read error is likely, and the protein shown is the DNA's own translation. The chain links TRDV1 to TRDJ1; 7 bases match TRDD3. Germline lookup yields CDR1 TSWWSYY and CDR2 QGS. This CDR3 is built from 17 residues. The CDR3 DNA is TGTGCTCCTGGGGGGGCACCTTATAATTCCGTCCTCGATAAACTCATCTTT. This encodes CAPGGAPYNSVLDKLIF.

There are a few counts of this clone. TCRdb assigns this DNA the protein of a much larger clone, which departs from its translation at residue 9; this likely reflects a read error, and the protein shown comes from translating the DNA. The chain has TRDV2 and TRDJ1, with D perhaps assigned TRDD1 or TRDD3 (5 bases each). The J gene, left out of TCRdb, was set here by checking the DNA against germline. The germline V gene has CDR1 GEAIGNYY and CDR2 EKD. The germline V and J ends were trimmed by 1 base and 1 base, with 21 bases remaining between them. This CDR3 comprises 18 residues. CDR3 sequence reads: CACDTIVGRSLSTDKLIF. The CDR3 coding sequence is TGTGCCTGTGACACTATAGTGGGGAGATCTCTCTCCACCGATAAACTCATCTTT.

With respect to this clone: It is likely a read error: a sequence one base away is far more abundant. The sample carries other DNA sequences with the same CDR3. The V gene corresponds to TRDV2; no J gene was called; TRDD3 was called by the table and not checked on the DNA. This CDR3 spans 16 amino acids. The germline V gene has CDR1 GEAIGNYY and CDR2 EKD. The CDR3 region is CACDTGSAWDTRQMFF. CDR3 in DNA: TGTGCCTGTGACACGGGGTCGGCTTGGGACACCCGACAAATGTTTTTC.

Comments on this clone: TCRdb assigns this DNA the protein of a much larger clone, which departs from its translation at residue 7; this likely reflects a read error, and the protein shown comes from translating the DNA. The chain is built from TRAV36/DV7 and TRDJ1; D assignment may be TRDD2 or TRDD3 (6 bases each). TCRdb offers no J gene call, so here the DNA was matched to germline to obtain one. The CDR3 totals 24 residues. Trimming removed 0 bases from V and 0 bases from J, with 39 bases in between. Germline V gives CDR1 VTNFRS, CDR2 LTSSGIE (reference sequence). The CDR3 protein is CAVEVQDPTPALMGVYMYTDKLIF. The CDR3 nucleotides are TGTGCTGTGGAGGTTCAGGATCCTACCCCGGCCTTGATGGGGGTCTATATGTACACCGATAAACTCATCTTT. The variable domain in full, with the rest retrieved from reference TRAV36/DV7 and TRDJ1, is EDKVVQSPLSLVVHEGDTVTLNCSYEVTNFRSLLWYKQEKKAPTFLFMLTSSGIEKKSGRLSSILDKKELSSILNITATQTGDSAIYLCAVEVQDPTPALMGVYMYTDKLIFGKGTRVTVEP.

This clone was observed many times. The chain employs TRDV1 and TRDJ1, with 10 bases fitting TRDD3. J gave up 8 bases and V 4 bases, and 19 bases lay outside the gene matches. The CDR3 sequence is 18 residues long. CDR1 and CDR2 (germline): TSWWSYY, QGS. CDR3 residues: CALGVARMWGIPEGKLIF. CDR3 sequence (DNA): TGTGCTCTTGGGGTCGCGAGGATGTGGGGGATACCAGAGGGAAAACTCATCTTT.

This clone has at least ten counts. The DNA for the CDR3 is TGTGCTCTTGGGGAAGTTTGGGTGGGGGCCCACACCGATAAACTCATCTTT. Amino acid sequence: CALGEVWVGAHTDKLIF. The chain employs TRDV1 and TRDJ1; TRDD3 might be the D (6 bases). Here the J gene came from matching the DNA to germline, since TCRdb omits it. The V and J ends lost 2 bases and 0 bases respectively, with 16 bases between them. Germline lookup yields CDR1 TSWWSYY and CDR2 QGS. The length of the CDR3 is 17 residues.

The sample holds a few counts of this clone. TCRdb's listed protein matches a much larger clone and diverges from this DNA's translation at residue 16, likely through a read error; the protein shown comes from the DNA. The CDR3 coding sequence is TGTGCTCTTGGGTTCTACGAATCTGGGGGATTGTACACCGATAAACCCATCTTT. Protein product: CALGFYESGGLYTDKPIF. The V gene is TRDV1, but the J gene lacks a call; the listed D gene, TRDD3, was not tested against the DNA. CDR1 and CDR2 (germline): TSWWSYY, QGS. There are 18 residues in the CDR3.

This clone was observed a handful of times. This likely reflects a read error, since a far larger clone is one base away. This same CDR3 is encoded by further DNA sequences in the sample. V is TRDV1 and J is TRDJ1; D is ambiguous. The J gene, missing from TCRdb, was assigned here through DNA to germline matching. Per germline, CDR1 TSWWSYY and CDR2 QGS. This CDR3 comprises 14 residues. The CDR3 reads CALDAQGYTDKLIF. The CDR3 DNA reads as TGTGCTCTTGACGCTCAAGGGTACACCGACAAACTCATCTTT.

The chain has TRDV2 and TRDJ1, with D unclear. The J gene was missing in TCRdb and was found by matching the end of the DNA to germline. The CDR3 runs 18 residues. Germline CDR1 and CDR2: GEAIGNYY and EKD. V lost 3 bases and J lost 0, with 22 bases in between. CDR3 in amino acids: CACDSVVIPLPYTDKLIF. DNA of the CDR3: TGTGCCTGTGACTCCGTTGTCATACCCCTCCCGTACACCGATAAACTCATCTTT.

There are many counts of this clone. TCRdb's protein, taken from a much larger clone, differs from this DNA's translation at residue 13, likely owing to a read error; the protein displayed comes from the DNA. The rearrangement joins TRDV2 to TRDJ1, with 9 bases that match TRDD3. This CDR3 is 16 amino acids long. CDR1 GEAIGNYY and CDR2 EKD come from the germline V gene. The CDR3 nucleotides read TGTGCCTGTGACGCGATGGGGGATAGCTCCACCGATAGACTCATCTTT. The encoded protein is CACDAMGDSSTDRLIF.

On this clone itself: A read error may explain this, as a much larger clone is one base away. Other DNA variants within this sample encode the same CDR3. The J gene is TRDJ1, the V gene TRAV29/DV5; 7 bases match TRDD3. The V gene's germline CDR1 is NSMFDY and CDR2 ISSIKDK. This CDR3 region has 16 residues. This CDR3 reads CAASARSLGGRHKLIF. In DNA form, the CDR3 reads TGTGCAGCAAGCGCGAGAAGTCTGGGGGGCCGTCATAAACTCATCTTC.

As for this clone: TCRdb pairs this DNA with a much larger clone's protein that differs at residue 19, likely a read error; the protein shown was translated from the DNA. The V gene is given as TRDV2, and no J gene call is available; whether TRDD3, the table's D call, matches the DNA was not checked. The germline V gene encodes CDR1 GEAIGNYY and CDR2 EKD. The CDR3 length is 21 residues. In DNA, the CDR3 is TGTGCCTGTGACCCCCCCTCCTCCAGGGGGCCTTTGCGACGGGCGACCGATAAACCCATCTTT. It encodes CACDPPSSRGPLRRATDKPIF.

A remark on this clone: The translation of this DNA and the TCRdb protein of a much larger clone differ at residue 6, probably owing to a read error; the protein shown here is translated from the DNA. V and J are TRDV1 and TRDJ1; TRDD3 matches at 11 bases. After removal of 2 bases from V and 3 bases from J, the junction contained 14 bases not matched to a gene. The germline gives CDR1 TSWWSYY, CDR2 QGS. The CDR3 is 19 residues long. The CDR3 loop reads CALGETPVLGDKSPDKLIF. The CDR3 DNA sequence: TGTGCTCTTGGGGAAACCCCTGTACTGGGGGATAAATCCCCCGATAAACTCATCTTT.

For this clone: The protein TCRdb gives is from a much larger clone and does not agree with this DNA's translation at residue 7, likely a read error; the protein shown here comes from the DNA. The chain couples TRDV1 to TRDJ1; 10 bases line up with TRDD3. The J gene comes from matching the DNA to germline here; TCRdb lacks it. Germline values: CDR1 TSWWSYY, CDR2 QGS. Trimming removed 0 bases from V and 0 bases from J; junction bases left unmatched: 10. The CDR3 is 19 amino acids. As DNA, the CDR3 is TGTGCTCTTGGGGAACTACCCCCTTTTACTGGGGGATACACCGATAAACTCATCTTT. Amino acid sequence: CALGELPPFTGGYTDKLIF.

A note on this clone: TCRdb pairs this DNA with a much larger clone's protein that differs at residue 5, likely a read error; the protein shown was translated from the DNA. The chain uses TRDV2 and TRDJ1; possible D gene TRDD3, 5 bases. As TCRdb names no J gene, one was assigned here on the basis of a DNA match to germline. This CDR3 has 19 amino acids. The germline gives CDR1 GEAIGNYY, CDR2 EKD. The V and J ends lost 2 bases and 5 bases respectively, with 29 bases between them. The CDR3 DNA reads TGTGCCTGTGACATCGTTTATGGAGCCGGGATTCACAAAGGGGATAAACTCATCTTT. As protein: CACDIVYGAGIHKGDKLIF.

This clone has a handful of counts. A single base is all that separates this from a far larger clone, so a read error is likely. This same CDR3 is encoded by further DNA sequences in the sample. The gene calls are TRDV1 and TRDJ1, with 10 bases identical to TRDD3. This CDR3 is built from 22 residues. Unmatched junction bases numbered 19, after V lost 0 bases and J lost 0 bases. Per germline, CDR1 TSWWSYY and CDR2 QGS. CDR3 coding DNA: TGTGCTCTTGGGGAACTCCCCCCCCCAGTACTGGGGGATGCAACGTACACCGATAAACTCATCTTT. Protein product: CALGELPPPVLGDATYTDKLIF.

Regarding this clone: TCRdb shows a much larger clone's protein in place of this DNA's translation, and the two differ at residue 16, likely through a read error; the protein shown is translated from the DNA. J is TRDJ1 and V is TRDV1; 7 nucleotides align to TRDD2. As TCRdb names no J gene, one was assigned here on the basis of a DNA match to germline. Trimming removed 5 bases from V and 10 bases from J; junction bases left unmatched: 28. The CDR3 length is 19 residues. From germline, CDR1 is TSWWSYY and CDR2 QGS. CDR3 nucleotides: TGTGCTCTTGGGCCCCGGCCTTCCTTGAGATTGGGGACTGTTACTAGACTCATCTTT. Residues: CALGPRPSLRLGTVTRLIF.

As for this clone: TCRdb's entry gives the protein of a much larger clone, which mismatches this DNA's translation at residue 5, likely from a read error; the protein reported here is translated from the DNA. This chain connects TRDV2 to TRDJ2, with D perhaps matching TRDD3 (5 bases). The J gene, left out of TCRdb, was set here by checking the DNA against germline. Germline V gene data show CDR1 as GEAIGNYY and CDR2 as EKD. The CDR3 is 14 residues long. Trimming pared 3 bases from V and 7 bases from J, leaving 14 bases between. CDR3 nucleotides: TGTGCCTGTGACTCAATACGGAGAAGAGCACAACTCTTCTTT. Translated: CACDSIRRRAQLFF.

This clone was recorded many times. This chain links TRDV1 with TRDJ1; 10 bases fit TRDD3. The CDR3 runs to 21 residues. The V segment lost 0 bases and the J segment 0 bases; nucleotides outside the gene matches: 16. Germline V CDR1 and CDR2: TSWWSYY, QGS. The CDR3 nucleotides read TGTGCTCTTGGGGAACTATTGGGGGCTAATAGTACTGGGGGATACACCGATAAACTCATCTTT. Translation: CALGELLGANSTGGYTDKLIF.